This TCR beta chain was retrieved from a study of beta chain features in type 1 diabetes. Study-level points and caveats: The influence of HLA type on TCRB rearrangement stayed undetermined. Reads derived from cDNA could over-represent cells showing high TCR expression.

This clone came up a few times. Its specificity is unknown. The germline V and J ends were trimmed by 4 bases and 6 bases, with 12 bases remaining between them. The CDR3 loop spans 13 amino acids. Germline lookup yields CDR1 SEHNR and CDR2 FQNEAQ (reference sequence). The sequenced template was cDNA made from the entire isolated RNA. The repertoire was sequenced with immunoSEQ multiplex PCR; TCRdb's copy has only in-frame clones and lacks some. Found here are 310,000 or so clones, 9.5% to 11% of them singletons; the top ten hold more than 0.015%. The genes are TRBV7-9 and TRBJ1-1; D is unresolved. The source is a woman aged 25 to 39 in good health. Source material: naive CD4+ T cells from blood. The CDR3 DNA follows: TGTGCCAGCAGCTCCCAGGACGGGGCTGAAGCTTTCTTT. It yields the protein CASSSQDGAEAFF.